Below, 17 T cell receptor beta chains from the same sample are listed, as sequenced in a study of blood T cells in healthy people across ages (dated by TCRdb to between 2014 and 2017). Library generation was performed with 5' RACE. Sequencer: Illumina HiSeq 2500. The second PCR ran for roughly 7 to 12 cycles and used a J-beta primer mix along with a sample-barcoded 5' primer. The public reads were quality trimmed at Q25 with fastp and then assembled into clones with MiXCR by TCRdb, keeping productive beta chains. Every CDR3 protein is listed once, alongside the most common genes and DNA of its rows. The sample profile shows around 1.5 million distinct CDR3 sequences; approximately 59% of them were found once. About 6.3% of the sample comes from the top ten. Sequenced sample: blood. The receptor set was obtained from a man younger than 35 in good health.

The V gene is TRBV29-1, the J gene TRBJ2-2, with a possible D match to TRBD2 (6 bases). Per germline, CDR1 SQVTM and CDR2 ANQGSEA. V dropped 7 bases and J dropped 4 bases, with 13 bases sitting between them. The CDR3 spans 13 residues. The CDR3 DNA sequence: TGCAGCGGAACTAGCTCTGGCACCGGGGAGCTGTTTTTT. It encodes CSGTSSGTGELFF.

The J gene is TRBJ2-6, the V gene TRBV6-6; D unresolved. This CDR3 is 14 amino acids long. The germline V gene encodes CDR1 MNHNY and CDR2 SVGAGI (reference sequence). V was cut by 11 bases and J by 0 bases, with 11 bases left in between. CDR3 sequence (DNA): TGTGCCGTAGGTCCTCACTCTGGGGCCAACGTCCTGACTTTC. It translates to CAVGPHSGANVLTF.

The rearrangement links TRBV12-3 or TRBV12-4 to TRBJ1-2; possibly TRBD1 for D (5 bases). Trimming pared 3 bases from V and 2 bases from J, leaving 13 bases between. This CDR3 comprises 15 residues. The CDR3 loop reads CASSLLSGTNYGYTF. The CDR3 region has the DNA TGTGCCAGCAGTTTGCTGTCAGGGACCAACTATGGCTACACCTTC.

The chain has TRBV18 and TRBJ2-2, with no clear D. The CDR3 is 15 amino acids. Germline CDR1 reads KGHSH; CDR2 reads LQKENI. Trimming removed 2 bases at V and 0 bases at J, with 7 bases between. CDR3: CASSPVNANTGELFF. The CDR3 bases are TGTGCCAGCTCACCAGTGAACGCGAACACCGGGGAGCTGTTTTTT. Full variable domain (rest looked up from reference TRBV18 and TRBJ2-2): NAGVMQNPRHLVRRRGQEARLRCSPMKGHSHVYWYRQLPEEGLKFMVYLQKENIIDESGMPKERFSAEFPKEGPSILRIQQVVRGDSAAYFCASSPVNANTGELFFGEGSRLTVL.

The rearrangement links TRBV4-1 to TRBJ2-7; 7 bases match TRBD1. V shed 1 base and J 5 bases; nucleotides not matched to a gene: 5. The CDR3 sequence is 14 residues long. Germline CDR1 MGHRA, CDR2 YSYEKL. The DNA for the CDR3 is TGCGCCAGCAGCCAAGGGAGCACAGGGGACGAGCAGTACTTC. Protein product: CASSQGSTGDEQYF.

Here the CDR3 reads CASSLGLARYEQYF. The CDR3 nucleotides read TGTGCCAGCAGCTTAGGACTAGCGCGCTACGAGCAGTACTTC. The J gene is TRBJ2-7, the V gene TRBV7-2, with 8 bases identical to TRBD2. Germline loops: CDR1 SGHTA, CDR2 FQGNSA. The CDR3 has 14 amino acids. The V segment lost 1 base and the J segment 3 bases; nucleotides outside the gene matches: 2.

The genes are TRBV3-1 and TRBJ2-7; possible D gene TRBD2, 6 bases. The V gene lost 1 base and the J gene lost 0 bases, with 13 bases spanning the gap. The CDR3 consists of 16 residues. CDR1 and CDR2 from the germline V gene are LGHDT and YNNKEL (reference sequence). The CDR3 is CASSQGVGGASYEQYF. In DNA form, the CDR3 reads TGTGCCAGCAGCCAAGGGGTAGGAGGGGCCTCCTACGAGCAGTACTTC.

This chain uses TRBV27 with TRBJ2-2; 8 positions match TRBD2. The V and J ends lost 7 bases and 8 bases, in that order; junction bases with no gene match: 9. The CDR3 has 14 amino acids. CDR1 MNHEY and CDR2 SMNVEV come from the germline V gene (reference sequence). CDR3 in DNA: TGTGCCAGCACAAGGCGGGAGGACGGGGGGGAGCTGTTTTTT. This translates into CASTRREDGGELFF.

The genes are TRBV11-2 and TRBJ2-3, with D unclear. CDR3 size: 15 residues. V lost 3 bases and J 4 bases, leaving 14 bases between the germline ends. Germline V gene data show CDR1 as SGHAT and CDR2 as FQNNGV. The CDR3 DNA reads TGTGCCAGCAGCTTTGAGTATGAACCACCAGATACGCAGTATTTT. Its protein is CASSFEYEPPDTQYF.

This clonotype was counted between two and nine times. The chain recombines TRBV27 with TRBJ1-2; 7 positions agree with TRBD1. The length of the CDR3 is 13 residues. The J segment lost 7 bases and the V segment lost 5 bases, leaving 7 bases of the junction unmatched. Germline values: CDR1 MNHEY, CDR2 SMNVEV (reference sequence). CDR3 DNA sequence: TGTGCCAGCAGTCCGACAGGGCCCGTTGGCTACACCTTC. Translated: CASSPTGPVGYTF.

This clonotype has just a few counts. V is TRBV2 and J is TRBJ2-3; perhaps TRBD2 as D (6 bases). CDR3 length: 11 amino acids. With 4 bases removed from V and 8 bases from J, the gap between germline ends came to 7 bases. The germline V gene encodes CDR1 SNHLY and CDR2 FYNNEI. CDR3 in amino acids: CASSAGVTQYF. The CDR3 DNA follows: TGTGCCAGCAGTGCGGGAGTTACGCAGTATTTT. Full variable domain (rest looked up from reference TRBV2 and TRBJ2-3): EPEVTQTPSHQVTQMGQEVILRCVPISNHLYFYWYRQILGQKVEFLVSFYNNEISEKSEIFDDQFSVERPDGSNFTLKIRSTKLEDSAMYFCASSAGVTQYFGPGTRLTVL.

The V gene is TRBV25-1, the J gene TRBJ1-6; D remains ambiguous. The V end was cut by 3 bases, the J end by 0 bases, with 9 bases between. The CDR3 loop spans 16 amino acids. Germline-derived CDR1 and CDR2 are MGHDK and SYGVNS. In DNA form, the CDR3 reads TGTGCCAGCAGTGATTCTCCTAGCTCCTATAATTCACCCCTCCACTTT. It yields the protein CASSDSPSSYNSPLHF.

This clonotype was detected many times. The V gene is TRBV27, the J gene TRBJ2-3; D may match TRBD1 or TRBD2 (5 bases each). V was cut by 4 bases and J by 0 bases, with 11 bases left in between. CDR3 length: 15 residues. The V gene's germline CDR1 is MNHEY and CDR2 SMNVEV (reference sequence). CDR3 in DNA: TGTGCCAGCAGTTCCAGTGGGGGTAGCACAGATACGCAGTATTTT. Its protein product is CASSSSGGSTDTQYF.

The chain carries TRBV4-1 and TRBJ2-7, with TRBD2 matching 14 bases. The J call could be wrong; TRBJ2-5 is a better fit for the DNA end. Germline V gives CDR1 MGHRA, CDR2 YSYEKL. CDR3 length: 17 amino acids. CDR3 DNA sequence: TGCGCCAGCAGCCAGACGGGACTAGCGGGGGCCGGGGGGACCCAGTACTTC. Amino acid sequence: CASSQTGLAGAGGTQYF.

A few counts support this clonotype. J is TRBJ2-1 and V is TRBV11-2; D unclear. The CDR3 length is 16 residues. CDR1 SGHAT and CDR2 FQNNGV come from the germline V gene. V lost 0 bases and J 7 bases, leaving 16 bases between the germline ends. The CDR3 here is CASSLDLSASRNEQFF. CDR3 bases: TGTGCCAGCAGCTTAGATCTATCGGCTAGTCGGAATGAGCAGTTCTTC.

In this sample, this clonotype turned up a few times. CDR3 coding DNA: TGCGCCAGCAGCCACGTCGACAGAAGCTCCTACGAGCAGTACTTC. This gives the protein CASSHVDRSSYEQYF. The chain recombines TRBV4-1 with TRBJ2-7; a possible D gene is TRBD1 (5 bases). Germline V gene data show CDR1 as MGHRA and CDR2 as YSYEKL. The CDR3 has 15 residues. V shed 3 bases and J shed 0 bases, with 12 bases lying between them.

The chain recombines TRBV7-2 with TRBJ1-2, with D unresolved. Between the trimmed V and J ends, which lost 5 bases and 3 bases, there was a span of 10 bases. The CDR3 loop spans 13 amino acids. CDR1 and CDR2 (germline): SGHTA, FQGNSA. CDR3 amino acids: CASSLQLYYGYTF. Here the CDR3 DNA reads TGTGCCAGCAGCCTCCAGCTATACTATGGCTACACCTTC.